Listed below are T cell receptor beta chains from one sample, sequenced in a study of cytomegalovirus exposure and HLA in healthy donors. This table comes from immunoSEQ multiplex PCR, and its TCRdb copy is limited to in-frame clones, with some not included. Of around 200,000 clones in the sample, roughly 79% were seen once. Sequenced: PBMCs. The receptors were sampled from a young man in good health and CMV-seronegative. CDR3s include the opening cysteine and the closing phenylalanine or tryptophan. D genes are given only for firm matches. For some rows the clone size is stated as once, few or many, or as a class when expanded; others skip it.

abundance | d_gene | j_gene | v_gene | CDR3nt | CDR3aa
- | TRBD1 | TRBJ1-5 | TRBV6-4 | TGTGCCAGGGGACAGGTCAGCCAACCCACGGAAAGCAATCAGCCCCAGCATTTT | CARGQVSQPTESNQPQHF
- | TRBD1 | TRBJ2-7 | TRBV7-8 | TGTGCCAGCAGCTTAACGGGACAGCTTTACGAGCAGTACTTC | CASSLTGQLYEQYF
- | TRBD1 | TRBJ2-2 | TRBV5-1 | TGCGCCAGCAGTCCGGGACAGGTCCACACCGGGGAGCTGTTTTTT | CASSPGQVHTGELFF
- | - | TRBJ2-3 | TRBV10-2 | TGCGCCAGCAGTGAGTACTCGCCCCCCCCAGATACGCAGTATTTT | CASSEYSPPPDTQYF
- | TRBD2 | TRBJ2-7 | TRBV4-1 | TGCGCCAGCAGCCCGGAGGGACTAGGGGTAAACTACGAGCAGTACTTC | CASSPEGLGVNYEQYF
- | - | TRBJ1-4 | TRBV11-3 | TGTGCCAGCAGCTCCAACGACAAAGCAACTAATGAAAAACTGTTTTTT | CASSSNDKATNEKLFF
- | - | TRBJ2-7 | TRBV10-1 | TGCGCCAGCAGTGAGTCTGGCGGAGTCGGATACGAGCAGTACTTC | CASSESGGVGYEQYF
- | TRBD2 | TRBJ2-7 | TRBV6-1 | TGTGCCAGCAGTGTCTACACGGGAGGGGCCTCCTACGAGCAGTACTTC | CASSVYTGGASYEQYF
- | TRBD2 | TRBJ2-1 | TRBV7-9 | TGTGCCAGCAGCGACCCCGGGACTAGAGGTATGAATGAGCAGTTCTTC | CASSDPGTRGMNEQFF
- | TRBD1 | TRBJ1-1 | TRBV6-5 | TGTGCCAGCAGTGTCCTCGGGACAGGGGGCGCTTTCTTT | CASSVLGTGGAFF
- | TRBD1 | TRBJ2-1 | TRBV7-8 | TGTGCCAGCAGCCTCCGGGACAGGTACAATGAGCAGTTCTTC | CASSLRDRYNEQFF
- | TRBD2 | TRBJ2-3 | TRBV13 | TGTGCCAGCAGCTTTGTGGTAGCGGGAGGGCCCCGTGGCACAGATACGCAGTATTTT | CASSFVVAGGPRGTDTQYF
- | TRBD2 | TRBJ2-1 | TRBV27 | TGTGCCAGCAGTATGGGACTAGCGGTCTGGAATGAGCAGTTCTTC | CASSMGLAVWNEQFF
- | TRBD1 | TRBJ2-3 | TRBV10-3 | TGTGCCATCAGTGAGTCAACAGGACAGGGGGCCCGGACCGCAGATACGCAGTATTTT | CAISESTGQGARTADTQYF
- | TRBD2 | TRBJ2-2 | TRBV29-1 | TGCAGCGTTGAAGTCGGGGGGAGAGGGGCTGGGGAGCTGTTTTTT | CSVEVGGRGAGELFF
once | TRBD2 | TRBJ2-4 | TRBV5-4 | TGTGCCAGCAGCCCCACTAGCGGGAGCCACATTCAGTACTTC | CASSPTSGSHIQYF
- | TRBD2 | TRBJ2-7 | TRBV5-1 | TGCGCCAGCAGCTTGAGAGCTAGCGGGGGTACCTACGAGCAGTACTTC | CASSLRASGGTYEQYF
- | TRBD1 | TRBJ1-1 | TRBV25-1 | TGTGCCAGCAGTAGGGGGACAGGGGAAGCGGCTTTCTTT | CASSRGTGEAAFF
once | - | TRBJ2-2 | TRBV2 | TGTGCCAGCAGGAGAATATCCGCGAACACCGGGGAGCTGTTTTTT | CASRRISANTGELFF
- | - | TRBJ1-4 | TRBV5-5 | TGTGCCAGCAGCCAAGGGACAACAACTAATGAAAAACTGTTTTTT | CASSQGTTTNEKLFF
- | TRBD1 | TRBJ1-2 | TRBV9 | TGTGCCAGCAGATGGACAGGGCGCGACTATGGCTACACCTTC | CASRWTGRDYGYTF
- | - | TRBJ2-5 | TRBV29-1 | TGCAGCGTTGGACACAGCTTCCAAGAGACCCAGTACTTC | CSVGHSFQETQYF
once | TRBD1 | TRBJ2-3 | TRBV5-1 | TGCGCCAGCAGCCATGGGACAGATAGCACAGATACGCAGTATTTT | CASSHGTDSTDTQYF
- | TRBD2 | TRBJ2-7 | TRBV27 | TGTGCCAGCACATCCGGGACTAGCGGGAGCTACGAGCAGTACTTC | CASTSGTSGSYEQYF
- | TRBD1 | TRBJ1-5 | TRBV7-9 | TGTGCCAGCAGCGTCGGGACAGCCAATCAGCCCCAGCATTTT | CASSVGTANQPQHF
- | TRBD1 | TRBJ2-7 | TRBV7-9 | TGTGCCAGCAGCCTAACCGGGACAGTCTCCTACGAGCAGTACTTC | CASSLTGTVSYEQYF
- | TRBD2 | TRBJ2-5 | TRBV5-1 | TGCGCCAGCAGCTCGACTAGCGGATTGTACCAAGAGACCCAGTACTTC | CASSSTSGLYQETQYF
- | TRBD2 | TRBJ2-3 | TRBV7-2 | TGTGCCAGCAGCCCGGGGGACTATTTAACAGATACGCAGTATTTT | CASSPGDYLTDTQYF
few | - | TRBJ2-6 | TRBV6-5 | TGTGCCAGCAGAAGGAGCTCTGGGGCCAACGTCCTGACTTTC | CASRRSSGANVLTF
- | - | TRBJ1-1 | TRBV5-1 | TGCGCCAGCAGCTTGATAGATATGAACACTGAAGCTTTCTTT | CASSLIDMNTEAFF
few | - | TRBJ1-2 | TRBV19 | TGTGCCAGTAGTGACCCGGGCTATGGCTACACCTTC | CASSDPGYGYTF
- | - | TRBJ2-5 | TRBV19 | TGTGCCAGTAGTACGACAGGTCGTCAAGAGACCCAGTACTTC | CASSTTGRQETQYF
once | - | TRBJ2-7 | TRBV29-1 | TGCAGCGTTGTTTCAGGCTACGAGCAGTACTTC | CSVVSGYEQYF
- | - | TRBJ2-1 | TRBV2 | TGTGCCAGCAGCCAGACTAGTGAGCAGTTCTTC | CASSQTSEQFF
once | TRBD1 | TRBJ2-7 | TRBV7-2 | TGTGCCAGCAGCTTCGGGACAGGGGACGAGCAGTACTTC | CASSFGTGDEQYF
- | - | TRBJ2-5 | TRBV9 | TGTGCCAGCAGCGTAGGGCTAGTCGGGGGCCAAGAGACCCAGTACTTC | CASSVGLVGGQETQYF
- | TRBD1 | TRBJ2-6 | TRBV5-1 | TGCGCCAGCAGCATGGGGGACAGGGGGTTTGGGGGGGCCAACGTCCTGACTTTC | CASSMGDRGFGGANVLTF
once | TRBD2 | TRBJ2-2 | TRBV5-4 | TGTGCCAGCAGCACCATGACTAGCGCAAACACCGGGGAGCTGTTTTTT | CASSTMTSANTGELFF
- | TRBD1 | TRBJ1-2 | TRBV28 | TGTGCCAGCAGTTCGGGGACAGGACTATATGGCTACACCTTC | CASSSGTGLYGYTF
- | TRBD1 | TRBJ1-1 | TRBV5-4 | TGTGCCAGCAGCGGTAGGGGGCAGAGCACTGAAGCTTTCTTT | CASSGRGQSTEAFF
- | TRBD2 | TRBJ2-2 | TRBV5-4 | TGTGCCAGCAGCAAGGGACTAGCGGGGTCAGATACCGGGGAGCTGTTTTTT | CASSKGLAGSDTGELFF
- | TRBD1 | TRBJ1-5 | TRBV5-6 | TGTGCCAGCAGCTTGGGCAGGGGGAGTTATCAGCCCCAGCATTTT | CASSLGRGSYQPQHF